The 14 T cell receptor beta chains in this list originate from one sample, sequenced in a study of regulatory T cells in long-lasting Graves disease. iRepertoire HTBI primers and Arm-PCR of CDR3 regions built TCR beta libraries. TCRdb used MiXCR to reprocess the multiplex PCR reads, holding one entry per CDR3 protein. This table has fewer than 350,000 distinct CDR3 sequences, 15% to 20% appearing once. Indicated time point: newly diagnosed GD, antithyroid drugs for less than 3 months. After RNA was extracted from PBMCs, the TCR library was made from it. Sequencing was performed on peripheral blood mononuclear cells (PBMCs), taken at new diagnosis, from a patient treated with antithyroid drugs. Receptor source: a female donor with Graves disease.

There are a few counts of this clonotype. A read error is possible here, since a much larger clone lies one base away. V gene TRBV12-3 or TRBV12-4 combines with J gene TRBJ2-3, with D perhaps assigned TRBD1 or TRBD2 (5 bases each). This CDR3 has 12 amino acids. CDR3 sequence (DNA): TGTACCAGCACCCCCGGGGCTCCGAGGCAGTATTTT. Protein: CTSTPGAPRQYF.

V is TRBV5-4 and J is TRBJ2-5; TRBD2 matches at 8 bases. The CDR3 consists of 17 residues. Germline CDR1 SGHNT, CDR2 YYREEE (reference sequence). V trimming: 4 bases; J trimming: 2 bases; junction bases outside the gene matches: 13. The CDR3 sequence is CASSRLGWREVQETQYF. DNA for the CDR3: TGTGCCAGCAGCCGCCTCGGTTGGCGGGAGGTACAAGAGACCCAGTACTTC.

The chain uses TRBV28 and TRBJ1-3; 7 bases agree with TRBD1. Looked up from germline, CDR1 is MDHEN and CDR2 is SYDVKM. CDR3 length: 20 amino acids. The V and J ends lost 6 bases and 1 base, in that order; junction bases with no gene match: 21. CDR3 bases: TGTGCCAGCAGCCGGAAGAGACAGGGTAGGACTAAGCTTTCTGGAAACACCATATATTTT. Its protein product is CASSRKRQGRTKLSGNTIYF.

The chain joins TRBV4-1 to TRBJ1-5, with a weak D call TRBD1 (6 bases). Germline-derived CDR1 and CDR2 are MGHRA and YSYEKL. This CDR3 region has 17 residues. The V end was cut by 0 bases, the J end by 6 bases, with 18 bases between. CDR3 sequence (DNA): TGCGCCAGCAGCCAAGATACCGCCAGGGGAAGGAGTCAGCCCCAGCATTTT. Translating gives CASSQDTARGRSQPQHF.

Many counts were recorded for this clonotype. The chain employs TRBV11-2 and TRBJ1-2, with TRBD1 identical over 8 bases. Germline V CDR1 and CDR2: SGHAT, FQNNGV. V was clipped by 5 bases and J by 3 bases; unmatched bases: 8. This CDR3 has 15 residues. Here the CDR3 DNA reads TGTGCCAGCAGCCCCGGACAGGGTACCGACTATGGCTACACCTTC. This encodes CASSPGQGTDYGYTF.

The CDR3 loop reads CASSIGRGPQFF. As DNA, the CDR3 is TGTGCCAGTAGTATAGGCCGTGGGCCGCAGTTCTTC. The J gene is TRBJ2-1, the V gene TRBV19, with no clear D. V lost 1 base and J 12 bases, leaving 10 bases between the germline ends. This CDR3 is 12 amino acids long. Germline V lookup: CDR1 LNHDA, CDR2 SQIVND (reference sequence).

This clonotype was seen more than once but under ten times. The chain is built from TRBV5-1 and TRBJ2-3, with no clear D. The CDR3 runs to 15 residues. Germline V gene data show CDR1 as SGHRS and CDR2 as YFSETQ. Trimming stripped 3 bases from V and 2 bases from J, with 13 bases between. The CDR3 here is CASSSLGRNTDTQYF. CDR3 nucleotides: TGCGCCAGCAGCTCTCTAGGGCGGAACACAGATACGCAGTATTTT.

This clonotype was seen at least ten times. The V and J genes are TRBV24-1 and TRBJ2-7, with D possibly matching TRBD1 (7 bases). The CDR3 sequence is 18 residues long. Germline V gene lookup returns CDR1 KGHDR and CDR2 SFDVKD. V gave up 9 bases and J gave up 2 bases, with 28 bases separating them. The CDR3 loop is CATGPGQPSRGGPYEQYF. DNA of the CDR3: TGTGCCACCGGTCCGGGACAGCCTTCTCGGGGAGGTCCCTACGAGCAGTACTTC.

This clonotype was counted at least ten times. As DNA, the CDR3 is TGTGCCAGCAGCGCAGGGGGAGCGAGTGAAAAACTGTTTTTT. Protein: CASSAGGASEKLFF. The chain combines TRBV7-8 with TRBJ1-4, with 7 bases aligning to TRBD1. CDR1 is SGHVS, CDR2 FQNEAQ, per germline. There are 14 residues in the CDR3. The ends lost 5 bases at V and 7 bases at J; junction bases unmatched: 7.

The chain couples TRBV5-1 to TRBJ2-3; 10 bases map to TRBD2. Germline assignment: CDR1 SGHRS and CDR2 YFSETQ. V lost 5 bases and J lost 7; bases outside the gene matches: 7. This CDR3 is 14 amino acids long. CDR3 bases: TGCGCCAGCAGGGAGCGGGAGGGCCCCTATACGCAGTATTTT. It translates to CASREREGPYTQYF.

To note about this clonotype: This could be a read error, since a much larger clone is one nucleotide away. As the CDR3 is not closed by the conserved phenylalanine or tryptophan, this likely results from a read error. The J gene is TRBJ2-5, the V gene TRBV11-2; D may be TRBD2 (6 bases). There are 14 residues in the CDR3. From germline, CDR1 is SGHAT and CDR2 FQNNGV. Trimming removed 3 bases from V and 5 bases from J, with 13 bases in between. CDR3 nucleotide sequence: TGTGCCAGCAGCTTCCCCAGGGAGGTCGAGACCCAGTACCTC. Its protein is CASSFPREVETQYL.

This clonotype was found a few times. The chain has TRBV7-9 and TRBJ2-1, with D possibly being TRBD2 (6 bases). CDR3 size: 13 residues. Trimming removed 5 bases from V and 5 bases from J, with 10 bases in between. Per the germline V gene, CDR1 is SEHNR and CDR2 is FQNEAQ (reference sequence). The CDR3 reads CASSPRLDNEQFF. For the CDR3, the DNA is TGTGCCAGCAGCCCAAGACTAGACAATGAGCAGTTCTTC. Combining the CDR3 with reference TRBV7-9 and TRBJ2-1 gives the whole variable domain DTGVSQNPRHKITKRGQNVTFRCDPISEHNRLYWYRQTLGQGPEFLTYFQNEAQLEKSRLLSDRFSAERPKGSFSTLEIQRTEQGDSAMYLCASSPRLDNEQFFGPGTRLTVL.

This clonotype was seen many times. The chain links TRBV12-3 or TRBV12-4 to TRBJ1-4; 9 bases are shared with TRBD1. The V and J ends lost 6 bases and 5 bases, in that order; junction bases with no gene match: 4. CDR3 length equals 14 residues. Here the CDR3 DNA reads TGTGCCAGCAGCCCTGGGACAGGGAATGAAAAACTGTTTTTT. Translating it yields CASSPGTGNEKLFF.

To note about this clonotype: This likely stems from a read error, as it lies one base from a far larger clone. V is TRBV12-3 or TRBV12-4 and J is TRBJ2-5, with a possible D match to TRBD2 (5 bases). This CDR3 contains 15 residues. Trimming took 7 bases from V and 11 from J, leaving 26 bases between them. This chain's CDR3 is CASIPNGVVYNEQYF. For the CDR3, the DNA is TGTGCCAGCATTCCAAACGGGGTCGTCTACAATGAGCAGTACTTC.